These 30 T cell receptor beta chains originate from one sample sequenced in a study of blood T cell repertoires in COVID-19. The assay was immunoSEQ multiplex PCR, and TCRdb's table has in-frame clones only and misses some. The table has around 180,000 clones, less than 85% seen once. Sequenced input: PBMCs or T cells enriched from blood (not recorded which). The receptors derive from a man aged 50-60 years who had recovered from COVID-19.

The chain is built from TRBV6-2 or TRBV6-3 and TRBJ1-6; D gene unclear. Trimming cost V 3 bases and J 7 bases, with 13 bases left between them. Germline CDR1 MNHEY, CDR2 SVGEGT. This CDR3 contains 15 residues. This CDR3 is CASSYGSGQNSPLHF. CDR3 DNA: TGTGCCAGCAGTTATGGGTCAGGCCAAAATTCACCCCTCCACTTT.

The V gene is TRBV9, the J gene TRBJ2-3; D perhaps matches TRBD2 (6 bases). Germline loops: CDR1 SGDLS, CDR2 YYNGEE. The CDR3 loop spans 15 amino acids. Trimming took off 0 bases at V and 4 bases at J, with 12 bases between the two ends. CDR3 sequence reads: CASSVGTTGADTQYF. In nucleotides, the CDR3 is TGTGCCAGCAGCGTAGGGACTACTGGGGCAGATACGCAGTATTTT.

The chain combines TRBV5-8 with TRBJ1-3; no reliable D call. This CDR3 comprises 16 residues. V was trimmed by 0 bases and J by 0 bases, leaving 10 bases between them. Germline V gene data show CDR1 as SGHTS and CDR2 as YDEGEE. The CDR3 DNA is TGTGCCAGCAGCTTGGGAGACTACTTCTCTGGAAACACCATATATTTT. It is translated as CASSLGDYFSGNTIYF.

This chain links TRBV14 with TRBJ1-1; D is unclear. Looked up from germline, CDR1 is SGHDN and CDR2 is FVKESK. The CDR3 length is 18 residues. V lost 1 base and J lost 3, with 21 bases in between. This CDR3 reads CASSQGGWRAADDTEAFF. The CDR3 DNA reads as TGTGCCAGCAGCCAAGGAGGGTGGCGGGCAGCGGATGACACTGAAGCTTTCTTT.

The chain employs TRBV5-5 and TRBJ2-7; TRBD1 matches 9 bases. Germline assignment: CDR1 SGHKS and CDR2 YYEKEE (reference sequence). Germline trimming cut 4 bases from V and 2 bases from J; bases unmatched to any gene: 7. CDR3 size: 15 residues. The CDR3 DNA reads as TGTGCCAGCAGCGCGGCAGACAGGGGGGCCTACGAGCAGTACTTC. Encoded protein: CASSAADRGAYEQYF.

The chain joins TRBV3-1 (or the pseudogene TRBV3-2) to TRBJ2-1; 8 bases are shared with TRBD2. CDR1 and CDR2 from the germline V gene are LGHDT and YNNKEL (reference sequence). This CDR3 is 13 amino acids long. The V gene end was trimmed by 7 bases and the J gene end by 7 bases; junction bases not matched to a gene: 6. CDR3 nucleotide sequence: TGTGCCAGCACGGGGGGGGCGCGGAATGAGCAGTTCTTC. Amino acid sequence: CASTGGARNEQFF.

The V and J genes are TRBV19 and TRBJ1-5; TRBD1 matches at 10 bases. The ends lost 4 bases at V and 5 bases at J; junction bases unmatched: 5. In germline, CDR1 is LNHDA, CDR2 SQIVND (reference sequence). There are 15 residues in the CDR3. This CDR3 reads CASSRQGAGDQPQHF. CDR3 DNA sequence: TGTGCCAGTAGTAGACAGGGGGCTGGCGATCAGCCCCAGCATTTT. The full variable domain, with the rest looked up from reference TRBV19 and TRBJ1-5, is DGGITQSPKYLFRKEGQNVTLSCEQNLNHDAMYWYRQDPGQGLRLIYYSQIVNDFQKGDIAEGYSVSREKKESFPLTVTSAQKNPTAFYLCASSRQGAGDQPQHFGDGTRLSIL.

J is TRBJ2-2 and V is TRBV7-9, with 8 bases lining up with TRBD2. After removal of 3 bases from V and 2 bases from J, the junction contained 5 bases not matched to a gene. CDR1 SEHNR and CDR2 FQNEAQ come from the germline V gene (reference sequence). The CDR3 loop spans 16 amino acids. CDR3 nucleotides: TGTGCCAGCAGCTTCTTCCGGGGGGGAAACACCGGGGAGCTGTTTTTT. This gives the protein CASSFFRGGNTGELFF. Looking up the rest from reference TRBV7-9 and TRBJ2-2 gives the full variable domain: DTGVSQNPRHKITKRGQNVTFRCDPISEHNRLYWYRQTLGQGPEFLTYFQNEAQLEKSRLLSDRFSAERPKGSFSTLEIQRTEQGDSAMYLCASSFFRGGNTGELFFGEGSRLTVL.

The chain carries TRBV9 and TRBJ2-1; 9 positions agree with TRBD2. The CDR3 consists of 15 residues. V was pared by 2 bases and J by 5 bases, with 5 bases of the junction left unmatched. Germline CDR1 SGDLS, CDR2 YYNGEE. CDR3 sequence: CASSVGTSTNNEQFF. The CDR3 DNA is TGTGCCAGCAGCGTCGGGACTAGCACTAACAATGAGCAGTTCTTC. The full variable domain, in which reference TRBV9 and TRBJ2-1 provide the parts outside the CDR3, is DSGVTQTPKHLITATGQRVTLRCSPRSGDLSVYWYQQSLDQGLQFLIQYYNGEERAKGNILERFSAQQFPDLHSELNLSSLELGDSALYFCASSVGTSTNNEQFFGPGTRLTVL.

The chain couples TRBV30 to TRBJ1-4, with D possibly matching TRBD1 (5 bases). Trimming removed 4 bases from V and 7 bases from J, with 13 bases in between. The CDR3 spans 13 residues. Germline V gives CDR1 GTSNPN, CDR2 SVGIG (reference sequence). The CDR3 sequence: CAWNLGLGEKLFF. CDR3 bases: TGTGCCTGGAATCTGGGGCTGGGTGAAAAACTGTTTTTT.

The V and J genes are TRBV5-1 and TRBJ1-4, with D possibly being TRBD1 (5 bases). Germline CDR1 SGHRS, CDR2 YFSETQ. V was pared by 0 bases and J by 0 bases, with 6 bases between. The CDR3 runs to 15 residues. The CDR3, as DNA: TGCGCCAGCAGCTTGGGACAGTCAACTAATGAAAAACTGTTTTTT. Translation: CASSLGQSTNEKLFF. Full variable domain (rest looked up from reference TRBV5-1 and TRBJ1-4): KAGVTQTPRYLIKTRGQQVTLSCSPISGHRSVSWYQQTPGQGLQFLFEYFSETQRNKGNFPGRFSGRQFSNSRSEMNVSTLELGDSALYLCASSLGQSTNEKLFFGSGTQLSVL.

This clone was counted only a few times. The chain combines TRBV6-5 with TRBJ1-5, with 10 bases fitting TRBD1. CDR3 size: 14 residues. V lost 6 bases to trimming and J lost 7 bases; unmatched junction nucleotides: 6. Germline V gene lookup returns CDR1 MNHEY and CDR2 SVGAGI. CDR3 loop: CASRMGQGSQPQHF. DNA for the CDR3: TGTGCCAGCAGGATGGGACAGGGGAGCCAGCCCCAGCATTTT.

The V gene is TRBV27, the J gene TRBJ2-3, with 12 bases fitting TRBD2. From germline, CDR1 is MNHEY and CDR2 SMNVEV (reference sequence). V was pared by 4 bases and J by 7 bases, with 9 bases of the junction left unmatched. The CDR3 spans 16 residues. This chain's CDR3 is CASSSGLAGTQYTQYF. In DNA form, the CDR3 reads TGTGCCAGCAGTTCCGGACTAGCGGGGACTCAGTATACGCAGTATTTT.

V usage is TRBV28 and J usage is TRBJ1-2, with TRBD1 identical over 9 bases. Germline CDR1 and CDR2: MDHEN and SYDVKM. This CDR3 comprises 15 residues. Unmatched junction bases numbered 7, after V lost 4 bases and J lost 4 bases. DNA of the CDR3: TGTGCCAGCAGTTCCACCGGGACAGGGATCTATGGCTACACCTTC. Protein: CASSSTGTGIYGYTF.

A few counts support this clone. V gene TRBV9 combines with J gene TRBJ2-1, with 7 bases lining up with TRBD1. Trimming took 3 bases from V and 2 from J; bases not matched to a gene: 8. Per germline, CDR1 SGDLS and CDR2 YYNGEE. The CDR3 is made up of 16 amino acids. The CDR3 loop is CASSGSSGTAYNEQFF. CDR3 bases: TGTGCCAGCAGCGGAAGTTCCGGGACAGCCTACAATGAGCAGTTCTTC.

This sequence joins TRBV3-1 (or the pseudogene TRBV3-2) and TRBJ2-1; 15 bases map to TRBD2. Germline values: CDR1 LGHDT, CDR2 YNNKEL (reference sequence). The CDR3 has 18 amino acids. Trimming took 6 bases from V and 7 from J; bases not matched to a gene: 13. CDR3 DNA sequence: TGTGCCAGCAGAACCGGACTAGCGGGGGGGCCGTTGGGGAATGAGCAGTTCTTC. This gives the protein CASRTGLAGGPLGNEQFF.

This clone was picked up a small number of times. The CDR3 is CASSLSAGARNSPLHF. Here the CDR3 DNA reads TGCGCCAGCAGCTTAAGTGCGGGGGCGAGAAATTCACCCCTCCACTTT. The J gene is TRBJ1-6, the V gene TRBV5-1; perhaps TRBD1 as D (6 bases). This CDR3 spans 16 amino acids. Germline assignment: CDR1 SGHRS and CDR2 YFSETQ. The V gene lost 2 bases and the J gene lost 7 bases, with 16 bases spanning the gap.

This chain joins TRBV7-9 and TRBJ1-4; D gene uncertain. Trimming left V 3 bases short and J 6 bases short, with 14 bases between. The CDR3 consists of 15 residues. Looked up from germline, CDR1 is SEHNR and CDR2 is FQNEAQ (reference sequence). CDR3 sequence: CASSFSGRPDEKLFF. The DNA of the CDR3 is TGTGCCAGCAGCTTTTCGGGTCGTCCGGATGAAAAACTGTTTTTT. Full variable domain (outside the CDR3, taken from reference TRBV7-9 and TRBJ1-4): DTGVSQNPRHKITKRGQNVTFRCDPISEHNRLYWYRQTLGQGPEFLTYFQNEAQLEKSRLLSDRFSAERPKGSFSTLEIQRTEQGDSAMYLCASSFSGRPDEKLFFGSGTQLSVL.

This chain connects TRBV7-2 to TRBJ2-1, with TRBD2 matching 10 bases. Unmatched junction bases numbered 11, after V lost 3 bases and J lost 0 bases. Germline V gene data show CDR1 as SGHTA and CDR2 as FQGNSA. The CDR3 sequence is 19 residues long. In DNA form, the CDR3 reads TGTGCCAGCAGCTTCACTAGCGGGGCCGGTCCTTTCTCCTACAATGAGCAGTTCTTC. This sequence encodes CASSFTSGAGPFSYNEQFF.

V usage is TRBV20-1 and J usage is TRBJ2-7; D gene uncertain. V lost 3 bases to trimming and J lost 2 bases, with 8 bases between them. Germline V gene sequence: CDR1 DFQATT, CDR2 SNEGSKA (reference sequence). There are 12 residues in the CDR3. The CDR3 nucleotides read TGCAGTGCTAGTAGCCATCCCTACGAGCAGTACTTC. It encodes CSASSHPYEQYF.

V usage is TRBV4-1 and J usage is TRBJ1-5; D might be TRBD1 (5 bases). Germline V lookup: CDR1 MGHRA, CDR2 YSYEKL. The V end was cut by 4 bases, the J end by 0 bases, with 10 bases between. CDR3 length equals 15 residues. Written as DNA, the CDR3 is TGCGCCAGCAGCCTACGGGGGGATAGCAATCAGCCCCAGCATTTT. Translation gives CASSLRGDSNQPQHF.

This clone was counted a single time. The V and J genes are TRBV4-1 and TRBJ1-6; TRBD1 matches at 8 bases. This CDR3 has 14 residues. Germline CDR1 is MGHRA and CDR2 is YSYEKL. V gave up 3 bases and J gave up 6 bases; unmatched junction bases: 1. The DNA for the CDR3 is TGCGCCAGCAGCCAGGGACAGGCTAATTCACCCCTCCACTTT. Protein: CASSQGQANSPLHF.

CDR3 protein: CAISSGQERNTEAFF. CDR3 nucleotides: TGTGCCATCAGTTCGGGACAGGAAAGGAACACTGAAGCTTTCTTT. The chain has TRBV10-3 and TRBJ1-1, with TRBD1 matching 8 bases. J lost 1 base, V lost 5 bases, and 6 bases had no gene match. CDR1 ENHRY and CDR2 SYGVKD come from the germline V gene. The CDR3 sequence is 15 residues long.

J is TRBJ2-7 and V is TRBV7-9, with D possibly TRBD1 on 6 matching bases. There are 14 residues in the CDR3. V was clipped by 1 base and J by 4 bases, with 11 bases between them. The V gene's germline CDR1 is SEHNR and CDR2 FQNEAQ (reference sequence). CDR3 sequence (DNA): TGTGCCAGCAGCTTAGGTGTGGGGGCTTACGAGCAGTACTTC. The encoded protein is CASSLGVGAYEQYF.

The chain is built from TRBV5-1 and TRBJ2-7; TRBD1 matches at 7 bases. J lost 12 bases, V lost 0 bases, and 6 bases had no gene match. The CDR3 consists of 12 residues. CDR1 is SGHRS and CDR2 is YFSETQ in the germline V gene. The CDR3 protein is CASSLGDREWYF. Written as DNA, the CDR3 is TGCGCCAGCAGCTTGGGGGACAGAGAGTGGTACTTC.

The V call is TRBV11-2, the J call TRBJ2-7; 11 bases agree with TRBD2. The germline CDR1 and CDR2 sequences are SGHAT and FQNNGV. The V and J ends lost 6 bases and 3 bases, in that order; junction bases with no gene match: 4. There are 14 residues in the CDR3. The CDR3 bases are TGTGCCAGCAGGGGGGGGACTAGCGGCTACGAGCAGTACTTC. Its protein product is CASRGGTSGYEQYF.

The chain joins TRBV5-5 to TRBJ2-7; the match to TRBD1 covers 8 bases. The V segment lost 6 bases and the J segment 6 bases; nucleotides outside the gene matches: 11. The CDR3 contains 14 residues. CDR1 and CDR2 (germline): SGHKS, YYEKEE (reference sequence). The CDR3 bases are TGTGCCAGCAACCCAGTCAGGGGGCTCTTCGAGCAGTACTTC. Its protein is CASNPVRGLFEQYF.

The rearrangement joins TRBV4-3 to TRBJ2-1; 9 bases match TRBD2. Germline V gives CDR1 LGHNA, CDR2 YSLEER. V lost 6 bases to trimming and J lost 5 bases; unmatched junction nucleotides: 8. The CDR3 covers 15 residues. CDR3 sequence: CASSPTSGRHNEQFF. In DNA form, the CDR3 reads TGCGCCAGCAGTCCCACTAGCGGGCGACACAATGAGCAGTTCTTC.

The genes are TRBV5-1 and TRBJ2-3; D is possibly TRBD1 (6 bases). This CDR3 has 14 amino acids. V was clipped by 0 bases and J by 5 bases, with 10 bases between them. Germline V CDR1 and CDR2: SGHRS, YFSETQ. In DNA form, the CDR3 reads TGCGCCAGCAGCTTGGCAGGGACAAAAGATACGCAGTATTTT. It is translated as CASSLAGTKDTQYF.

This clone has only a few counts. The V call is TRBV9, the J call TRBJ1-2; 7 bases agree with TRBD1. With V trimmed by 4 bases and J by 8 bases, 8 bases remained unmatched. Germline CDR1 reads SGDLS; CDR2 reads YYNGEE. The CDR3 sequence is 13 residues long. The CDR3 here is CASSTTGVGGYTF. DNA for the CDR3: TGTGCCAGCAGCACCACAGGGGTGGGCGGCTACACCTTC.